These T cell receptor beta chains were read from a single sample in a study of cytomegalovirus exposure and HLA in healthy donors. Assay used: immunoSEQ multiplex PCR; TCRdb lists only in-frame clones, some missing. The table includes some 62,000 clones, about 89% detected once. Sequencing used PBMCs. These receptors came from a young man in good health and CMV-seronegative. Each CDR3 is given with its conserved first and last residue.

v_call: TRBV2
j_call: TRBJ1-1
cdr3_length: 12
cdr3_aa: CASRTAGTEAFF

v_call: TRBV7-9
j_call: TRBJ2-5
cdr3_length: 15
cdr3_aa: CASSLRLAGQETQYF

v_call: TRBV7-2
j_call: TRBJ2-7
cdr3_length: 12
cdr3_aa: CASSLTSREQYF

v_call: TRBV4-1
j_call: TRBJ1-6
cdr3_length: 15
cdr3_aa: CASSLLPGQGVALHF

v_call: TRBV5-4
j_call: TRBJ2-3
cdr3_length: 11
cdr3_aa: CASSRGDTQYF

v_call: TRBV2
j_call: TRBJ2-7
cdr3_length: 13
cdr3_aa: CASDPGSPYEQYF

v_call: TRBV4-1
j_call: TRBJ1-3
cdr3_length: 17
cdr3_aa: CASSQGQGRKIGNTIYF

v_call: TRBV28
j_call: TRBJ1-5
cdr3_length: 19
cdr3_aa: CASSLLLTGTSESNQPQHF

v_call: TRBV5-6
j_call: TRBJ1-6
cdr3_length: 17
cdr3_aa: CASSLIVPANGDSPLHF

v_call: TRBV27
j_call: TRBJ2-2
cdr3_length: 14
cdr3_aa: CASLGAGWPGELFF

v_call: TRBV19
j_call: TRBJ1-1
cdr3_length: 14
cdr3_aa: CASTIDRFGTEAFF

v_call: TRBV6-5
j_call: TRBJ2-4
cdr3_length: 15
cdr3_aa: CASSYSYAKPGIQYF

v_call: TRBV29-1
j_call: TRBJ2-7
cdr3_length: 14
cdr3_aa: CSVEKGVATYEQYF

v_call: TRBV11-2
j_call: TRBJ2-7
cdr3_length: 11
cdr3_aa: CASTLYYEQYF

v_call: TRBV5-1
j_call: TRBJ1-1
cdr3_length: 13
cdr3_aa: CASSVDRNTEAFF

v_call: TRBV11-2
j_call: TRBJ1-4
cdr3_length: 16
cdr3_aa: CASSLDVSAGWEKLFF

v_call: TRBV2
j_call: TRBJ1-5
cdr3_length: 12
cdr3_aa: CASSGEPQPQHF

v_call: TRBV10-1
j_call: TRBJ1-1
cdr3_length: 14
cdr3_aa: CASSAGTGGTEAFF

v_call: TRBV10-3
j_call: TRBJ2-7
cdr3_length: 13
cdr3_aa: CAISRTGEYEQYF

v_call: TRBV6-5
j_call: TRBJ1-4
cdr3_length: 14
cdr3_aa: CASSPTATNEKLFF

v_call: TRBV7-8
j_call: TRBJ1-1
cdr3_length: 14
cdr3_aa: CASSPARWNTEAFF

v_call: TRBV11-3
j_call: TRBJ2-5
cdr3_length: 15
cdr3_aa: CASSLSSGQGETQYF

v_call: TRBV4-1
j_call: TRBJ2-7
cdr3_length: 13
cdr3_aa: CASSPRQSYEQYF

v_call: TRBV7-8
j_call: TRBJ1-4
cdr3_length: 16
cdr3_aa: CASSLREWGNNEKLFF

v_call: TRBV29-1
j_call: TRBJ2-1
cdr3_length: 15
cdr3_aa: CSVYHTGEMYNEQFF

v_call: TRBV18
j_call: TRBJ1-4
cdr3_length: 14
cdr3_aa: CASSSGQMGEKLFF

v_call: TRBV28
j_call: TRBJ1-5
cdr3_length: 17
cdr3_aa: CASTDDKLKINNQPQHF

v_call: TRBV6-5
j_call: TRBJ2-7
cdr3_length: 13
cdr3_aa: CASTGDRAVEQYF

v_call: TRBV18
j_call: TRBJ1-1
cdr3_length: 12
cdr3_aa: CASPPGTAEAFF

v_call: TRBV30
j_call: TRBJ1-2
cdr3_length: 12
cdr3_aa: CAGAPGLGGYTF